Below, 15 T cell receptor beta chains from the same sample are listed, as sequenced in a study of shared clonotypes between healthy human individuals. Assay: immunoSEQ multiplex PCR; the TCRdb copy retains only in-frame clones and omits some. Of some 980,000 clones in the sample, more than 75% are singletons; the top ten hold over 1.3%. Input material: memory CD4+ T cells sorted from blood. Subset defined: CD45RA-negative fraction. The origin of the receptors is a young man in good health.

V is TRBV14 and J is TRBJ1-6; D gene unclear. Trimming took 2 bases from V and 9 from J, leaving 17 bases between them. The CDR3 covers 16 residues. Germline V gives CDR1 SGHDN, CDR2 FVKESK. The CDR3: CASSQKTLGVGSPLHF. CDR3 bases: TGTGCCAGCAGCCAAAAGACCCTTGGGGTTGGTTCACCCCTCCACTTT.

About this clone: Other nucleotide sequences from this sample produce the same CDR3. The chain has TRBV5-1 and TRBJ2-7, with 10 bases that match TRBD1. The length of the CDR3 is 15 residues. CDR1 SGHRS and CDR2 YFSETQ come from the germline V gene. Losses at the gene ends were 2 bases for V and 0 bases for J; bases not matched to a gene: 2. The CDR3 protein is CASSFGTGASYEQYF. For the CDR3, the DNA is TGCGCCAGCAGCTTCGGGACAGGGGCCTCCTACGAGCAGTACTTC.

The genes are TRBV5-4 and TRBJ1-2, with 10 bases fitting TRBD1. Trimming took 0 bases from V and 0 from J; bases not matched to a gene: 2. The CDR3 sequence is 16 residues long. Germline values: CDR1 SGHNT, CDR2 YYREEE (reference sequence). The CDR3 DNA reads TGTGCCAGCAGCTTGGGACAGGGGGCGGCTAACTATGGCTACACCTTC. Protein product: CASSLGQGAANYGYTF.

The rearrangement links TRBV14 to TRBJ1-1; 7 positions agree with TRBD1. This CDR3 contains 15 residues. The V and J ends lost 4 bases and 2 bases, in that order; junction bases with no gene match: 7. From germline, CDR1 is SGHDN and CDR2 FVKESK. CDR3 sequence reads: CASSLRQGLNTEAFF. CDR3 DNA sequence: TGTGCCAGCAGCCTCCGACAGGGTTTAAACACTGAAGCTTTCTTT.

This clone has a handful of counts. V and J are TRBV6-1 and TRBJ1-2; a possible D gene is TRBD1 (5 bases). The ends were cut back, 0 bases at V and 8 bases at J, with 19 bases in the middle. CDR3 size: 16 residues. CDR1 is MNHNS, CDR2 SASEGT, per germline. As DNA, the CDR3 is TGTGCCAGCAGTGAAGCGGGAGGGGTACCCCCCGACGGCTACACCTTC. Its translation is CASSEAGGVPPDGYTF.

This sequence joins TRBV6-1 and TRBJ2-7; TRBD2 is a possible D gene (6 bases). Germline-derived CDR1 and CDR2 are MNHNS and SASEGT. CDR3 length equals 14 residues. V lost 6 bases and J lost 5, with 17 bases in between. CDR3 sequence reads: CASREGLVLNEQYF. The CDR3, as DNA: TGTGCCAGCAGGGAGGGACTGGTTTTGAACGAGCAGTACTTC.

Comments on this clone: The identical CDR3 is also encoded by other nucleotide sequences in the sample. This chain links TRBV9 with TRBJ2-2, with no clear D. There are 13 residues in the CDR3. CDR1 is SGDLS, CDR2 YYNGEE, per germline. V lost 0 bases and J 4 bases, leaving 4 bases between the germline ends. The CDR3 spells CASSVEGTGELFF. The CDR3 nucleotides read TGTGCCAGCAGCGTAGAGGGCACCGGGGAGCTGTTTTTT.

CDR3 bases: TGTGCCAGCACCGATCAGGGGATAGACACTGAAGCTTTCTTT. This encodes CASTDQGIDTEAFF. The chain has TRBV2 and TRBJ1-1, with TRBD1 as a possible D gene (6 bases). Germline-derived CDR1 and CDR2 are SNHLY and FYNNEI. Trimming took 7 bases from V and 3 from J, leaving 15 bases between them. CDR3 length: 14 residues.

The rearrangement uses TRBV4-1 and TRBJ1-3; the match to TRBD1 covers 7 bases. V dropped 0 bases and J dropped 2; count of bases not matched to a gene: 1. The CDR3 covers 15 residues. Germline assignment: CDR1 MGHRA and CDR2 YSYEKL. CDR3: CASSQDRGAGNTIYF. The CDR3 nucleotides are TGCGCCAGCAGCCAAGACAGGGGGGCTGGAAACACCATATATTTT.

This clone was detected only once. The genes are TRBV5-1 and TRBJ1-6, with 7 bases identical to TRBD1. The CDR3 spans 16 residues. Looked up from germline, CDR1 is SGHRS and CDR2 is YFSETQ. After removal of 0 bases from V and 5 bases from J, the junction contained 5 bases not matched to a gene. The CDR3 here is CASSLAGQVNNSPLHF. The CDR3 DNA reads as TGCGCCAGCAGCTTGGCAGGACAGGTGAATAATTCACCCCTCCACTTT.

The chain uses TRBV18 and TRBJ2-7; D is tentatively TRBD1 or TRBD2 (5 bases each). With 4 bases removed from V and 7 bases from J, the gap between germline ends came to 11 bases. The CDR3 has 12 amino acids. Per germline, CDR1 KGHSH and CDR2 LQKENI. CDR3 nucleotide sequence: TGTGCCAGCTCACTACTGAGGGGAGAGCAGTACTTC. It encodes CASSLLRGEQYF.

The chain recombines TRBV12-5 with TRBJ2-2, with a possible D match to TRBD1 (6 bases). This CDR3 region has 16 residues. The V end lost 7 bases, the J end lost 2 bases, and 17 bases lay between the germline ends. Germline V lookup: CDR1 LGHNT, CDR2 FRNRAP. CDR3 sequence: CASAPGTHKNTGELFF. The DNA for the CDR3 is TGTGCTAGTGCTCCCGGGACACATAAAAACACCGGGGAGCTGTTTTTT. Based on the CDR3 plus reference TRBV12-5 and TRBJ2-2, the full variable domain is DARVTQTPRHKVTEMGQEVTMRCQPILGHNTVFWYRQTMMQGLELLAYFRNRAPLDDSGMPKDRFSAEMPDATLATLKIQPSEPRDSAVYFCASAPGTHKNTGELFFGEGSRLTVL.

The rearrangement joins TRBV28 to TRBJ1-4, with 9 bases identical to TRBD1. The germline V gene has CDR1 MDHEN and CDR2 SYDVKM. Germline trimming cut 4 bases from V and 7 bases from J; bases unmatched to any gene: 7. CDR3 length: 15 amino acids. The CDR3 DNA follows: TGTGCCAGCAGTTCGCCTACAGGGGGCACTGAAAAACTGTTTTTT. Amino acid sequence: CASSSPTGGTEKLFF.

This clone was seen only a few times. The rearrangement links TRBV4-1 to TRBJ1-6, with a tentative D call TRBD1 (6 bases). The germline V and J ends were trimmed by 3 bases and 10 bases, with 25 bases remaining between them. The CDR3 spans 18 residues. Per the germline V gene, CDR1 is MGHRA and CDR2 is YSYEKL. CDR3 amino acids: CASSQGLPGGGIDSPLHF. CDR3 in DNA: TGCGCCAGCAGCCAGGGTCTCCCGGGAGGGGGGATCGACTCACCCCTCCACTTT.

Written as DNA, the CDR3 is TGCGCCAGCAGTTCCGGGACAGGGAATAGTCGGTTCTTC. Translation: CASSSGTGNSRFF. The rearrangement joins TRBV10-1 to TRBJ2-1; the match to TRBD1 covers 9 bases. The V gene's germline CDR1 is WNHNN and CDR2 SYGVQD (reference sequence). This CDR3 is built from 13 residues. The ends lost 5 bases at V and 15 bases at J; junction bases unmatched: 11.